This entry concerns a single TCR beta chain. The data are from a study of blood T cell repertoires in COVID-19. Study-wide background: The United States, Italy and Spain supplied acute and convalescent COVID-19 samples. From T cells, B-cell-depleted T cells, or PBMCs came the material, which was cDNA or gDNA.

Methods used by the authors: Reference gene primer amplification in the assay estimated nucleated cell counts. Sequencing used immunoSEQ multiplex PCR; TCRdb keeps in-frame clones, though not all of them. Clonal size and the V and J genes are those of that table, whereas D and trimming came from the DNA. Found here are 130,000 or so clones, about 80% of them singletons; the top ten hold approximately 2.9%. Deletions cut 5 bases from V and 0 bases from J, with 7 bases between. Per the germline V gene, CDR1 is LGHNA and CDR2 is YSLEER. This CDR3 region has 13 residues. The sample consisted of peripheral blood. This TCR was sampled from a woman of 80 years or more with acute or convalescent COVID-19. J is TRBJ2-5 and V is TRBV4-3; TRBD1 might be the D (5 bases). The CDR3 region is CASSKTDQETQYF. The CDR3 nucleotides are TGCGCCAGCAGCAAGACAGACCAAGAGACCCAGTACTTC.